This entry concerns a single T cell receptor (beta chain). Clinical histories supplied by participants themselves formed the basis of cohort assignment. Trimming cost V 6 bases and J 2 bases; bases outside gene matches: 16. Germline CDR1 MDHEN, CDR2 SYDVKM. The CDR3 extends over 17 amino acids. This record belongs to a study of blood T cell repertoires in COVID-19. The assay was immunoSEQ multiplex PCR, and TCRdb's table has in-frame clones only and misses some. This table holds 350,000 to 550,000 clones, roughly nine tenths found once. The chain uses TRBV28 and TRBJ2-7, with 7 bases fitting TRBD2. The clonotype was recovered from a man younger than 40 who had recovered from COVID-19. Sequenced material: PBMCs or T cells enriched from blood (not recorded which). The CDR3 DNA reads as TGTGCCAGCAGCCCCCCCGGGGAGGGACTAATAACCTACGAGCAGTACTTC. Translating it yields CASSPPGEGLITYEQYF. The full variable domain, in which reference TRBV28 and TRBJ2-7 provide the parts outside the CDR3, is DVKVTQSSRYLVKRTGEKVFLECVQDMDHENMFWYRQDPGLGLRLIYFSYDVKMKEKGDIPEGYSVSREKKERFSLILESASTNQTSMYLCASSPPGEGLITYEQYFGPGTRLTVT.